This TCR beta chain was documented in a study of cytomegalovirus exposure and HLA in healthy donors. It was with 60 Vbeta and 13 Jbeta primers that the PCR ran. The protocol was immunoSEQ multiplex PCR, while the TCRdb copy is restricted to in-frame clones and leaves out a portion. This sample has over 150,000 clones, with under 90% found just once. This receptor was obtained from a man aged 18-30 years in good health and CMV-seronegative. Sequencing was carried out using PBMCs.

CDR3 DNA: TGTGCCAGCAGCTTAGCGTTACAGGGGTTCCAAGAGACCCAGTACTTC. It specifies CASSLALQGFQETQYF. The chain is built from TRBV7-9 and TRBJ2-5; 7 nucleotides align to TRBD1. Germline CDR1 SEHNR, CDR2 FQNEAQ (reference sequence). There are 16 residues in the CDR3. V was clipped by 0 bases and J by 1 base; unmatched bases: 5.